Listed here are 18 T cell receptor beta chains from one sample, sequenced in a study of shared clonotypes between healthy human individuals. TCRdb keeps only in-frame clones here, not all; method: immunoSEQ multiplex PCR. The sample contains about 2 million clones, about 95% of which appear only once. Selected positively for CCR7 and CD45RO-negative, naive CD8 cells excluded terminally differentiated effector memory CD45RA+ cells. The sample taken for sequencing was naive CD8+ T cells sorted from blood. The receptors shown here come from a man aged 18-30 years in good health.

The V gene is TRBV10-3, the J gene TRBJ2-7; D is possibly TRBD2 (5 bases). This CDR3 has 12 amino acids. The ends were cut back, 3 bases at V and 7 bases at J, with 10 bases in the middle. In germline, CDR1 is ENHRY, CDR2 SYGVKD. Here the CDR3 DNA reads TGTGCCATCAGTGAAGCGGTCGGGGAGCAGTACTTC. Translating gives CAISEAVGEQYF.

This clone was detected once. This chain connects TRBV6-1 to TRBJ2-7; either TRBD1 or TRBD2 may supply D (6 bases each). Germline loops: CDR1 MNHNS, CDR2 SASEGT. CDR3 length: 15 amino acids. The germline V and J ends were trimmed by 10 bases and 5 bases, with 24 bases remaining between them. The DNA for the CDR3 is TGTGCCACTAAAAGGGGGGTTGTAGTTTCCCACGAGCAGTACTTC. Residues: CATKRGVVVSHEQYF.

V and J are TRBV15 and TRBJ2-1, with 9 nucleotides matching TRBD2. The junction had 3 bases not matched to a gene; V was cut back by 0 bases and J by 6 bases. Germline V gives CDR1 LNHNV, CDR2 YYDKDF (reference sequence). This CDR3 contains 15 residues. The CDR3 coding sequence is TGTGCCACCAGCAGAGATCAGCGGGGGGCCAATGAGCAGTTCTTC. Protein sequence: CATSRDQRGANEQFF.

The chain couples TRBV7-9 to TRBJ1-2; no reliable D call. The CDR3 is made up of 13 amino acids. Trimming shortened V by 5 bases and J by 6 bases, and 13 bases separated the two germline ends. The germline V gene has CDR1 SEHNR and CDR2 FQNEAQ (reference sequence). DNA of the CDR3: TGTGCCAGCAGCCCGGGAGGGTCGGATGGCTACACCTTC. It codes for CASSPGGSDGYTF.

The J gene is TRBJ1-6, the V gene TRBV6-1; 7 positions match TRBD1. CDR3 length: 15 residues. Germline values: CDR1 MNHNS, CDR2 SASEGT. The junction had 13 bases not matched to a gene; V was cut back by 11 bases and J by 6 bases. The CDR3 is CAGEMGQGGNSPLHF. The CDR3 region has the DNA TGTGCCGGAGAAATGGGGCAGGGGGGTAATTCACCCCTCCACTTT.

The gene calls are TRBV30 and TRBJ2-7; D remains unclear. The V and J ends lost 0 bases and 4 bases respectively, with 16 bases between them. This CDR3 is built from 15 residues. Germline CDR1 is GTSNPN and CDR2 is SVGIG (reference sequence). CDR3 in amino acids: CAWSVGTGPGYEQYF. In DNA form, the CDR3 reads TGTGCCTGGAGTGTAGGTACCGGGCCTGGGTACGAGCAGTACTTC.

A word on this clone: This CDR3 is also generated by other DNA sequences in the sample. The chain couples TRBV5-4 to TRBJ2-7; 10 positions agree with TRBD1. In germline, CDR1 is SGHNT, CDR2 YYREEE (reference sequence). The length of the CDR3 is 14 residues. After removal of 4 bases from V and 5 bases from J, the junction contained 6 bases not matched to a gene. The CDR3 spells CASSPRDRGNEQYF. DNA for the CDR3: TGTGCCAGCAGCCCCCGGGACAGGGGCAACGAGCAGTACTTC. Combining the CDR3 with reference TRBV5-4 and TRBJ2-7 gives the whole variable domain ETGVTQSPTHLIKTRGQQVTLRCSSQSGHNTVSWYQQALGQGPQFIFQYYREEENGRGNFPPRFSGLQFPNYSSELNVNALELDDSALYLCASSPRDRGNEQYFGPGTRLTVT.

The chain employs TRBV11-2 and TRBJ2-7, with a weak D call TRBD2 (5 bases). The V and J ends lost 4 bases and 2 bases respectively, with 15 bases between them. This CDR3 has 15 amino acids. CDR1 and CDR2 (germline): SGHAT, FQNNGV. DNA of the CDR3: TGTGCCAGCAGCTCCTATACGGGATCCGCCTACGAGCAGTACTTC. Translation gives CASSSYTGSAYEQYF.

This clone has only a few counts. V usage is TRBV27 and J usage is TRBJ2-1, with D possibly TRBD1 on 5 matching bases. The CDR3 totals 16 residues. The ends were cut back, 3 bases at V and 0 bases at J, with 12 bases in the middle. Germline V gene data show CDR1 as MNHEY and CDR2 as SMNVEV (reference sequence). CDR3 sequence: CASSLGQGTSYNEQFF. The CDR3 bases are TGTGCCAGCAGTTTGGGGCAGGGAACCTCCTACAATGAGCAGTTCTTC.

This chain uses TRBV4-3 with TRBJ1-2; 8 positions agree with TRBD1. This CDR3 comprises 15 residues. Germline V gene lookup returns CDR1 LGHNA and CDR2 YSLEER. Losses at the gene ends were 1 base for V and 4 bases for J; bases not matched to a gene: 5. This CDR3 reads CASSQAAGGSYGYTF. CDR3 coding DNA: TGCGCCAGCAGCCAAGCTGCAGGGGGCTCCTATGGCTACACCTTC.

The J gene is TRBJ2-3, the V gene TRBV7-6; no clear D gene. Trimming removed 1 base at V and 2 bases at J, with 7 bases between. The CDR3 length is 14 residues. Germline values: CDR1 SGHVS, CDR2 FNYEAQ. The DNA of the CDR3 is TGTGCCAGCAGCTTAGGACTCAACACAGATACGCAGTATTTT. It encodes CASSLGLNTDTQYF.

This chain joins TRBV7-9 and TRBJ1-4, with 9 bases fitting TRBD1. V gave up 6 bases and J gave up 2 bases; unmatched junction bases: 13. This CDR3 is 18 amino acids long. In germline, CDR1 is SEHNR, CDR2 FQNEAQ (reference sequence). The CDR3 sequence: CASSYTGGTFYTNEKLFF. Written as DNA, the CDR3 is TGTGCCAGCAGTTATACAGGGGGCACCTTCTACACTAATGAAAAACTGTTTTTT.

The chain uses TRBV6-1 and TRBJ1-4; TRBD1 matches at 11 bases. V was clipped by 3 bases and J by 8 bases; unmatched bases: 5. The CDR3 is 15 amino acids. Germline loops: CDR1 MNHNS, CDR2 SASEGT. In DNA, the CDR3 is TGTGCCAGCAGTGACCGCGGGACAGGGGGGGAAAAACTGTTTTTT. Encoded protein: CASSDRGTGGEKLFF.

CDR3 sequence: CASSQQVTYEQYF. The CDR3 bases are TGTGCCAGCAGTCAACAGGTTACCTACGAGCAGTACTTC. V gene TRBV27 combines with J gene TRBJ2-7, with a weak D call TRBD1 (5 bases). Germline V CDR1 and CDR2: MNHEY, SMNVEV (reference sequence). The CDR3 loop spans 13 amino acids. V lost 5 bases and J lost 2, with 10 bases in between.

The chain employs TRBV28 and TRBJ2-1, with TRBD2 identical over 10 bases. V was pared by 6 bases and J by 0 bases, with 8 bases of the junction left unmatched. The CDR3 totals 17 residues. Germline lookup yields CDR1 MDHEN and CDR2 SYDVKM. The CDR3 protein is CASSPMSGGASYNEQFF. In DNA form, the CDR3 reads TGTGCCAGCAGCCCGATGAGCGGGGGGGCCTCCTACAATGAGCAGTTCTTC.

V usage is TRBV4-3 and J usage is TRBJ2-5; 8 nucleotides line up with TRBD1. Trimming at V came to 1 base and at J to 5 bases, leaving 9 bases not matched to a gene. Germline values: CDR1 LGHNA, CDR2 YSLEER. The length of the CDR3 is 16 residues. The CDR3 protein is CASSQVPTGELETQYF. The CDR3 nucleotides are TGCGCCAGCAGCCAAGTTCCGACAGGGGAGCTCGAGACCCAGTACTTC.

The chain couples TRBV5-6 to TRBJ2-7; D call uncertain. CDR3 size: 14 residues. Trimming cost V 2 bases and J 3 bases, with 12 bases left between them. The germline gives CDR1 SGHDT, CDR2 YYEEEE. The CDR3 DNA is TGTGCCAGCAGCTTAAGTCGAGTAATCTACGAGCAGTACTTC. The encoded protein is CASSLSRVIYEQYF.

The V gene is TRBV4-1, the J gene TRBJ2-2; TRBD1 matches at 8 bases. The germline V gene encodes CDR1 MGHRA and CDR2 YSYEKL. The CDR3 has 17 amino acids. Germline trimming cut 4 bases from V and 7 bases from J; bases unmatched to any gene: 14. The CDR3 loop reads CASSPTTSDRDIGELFF. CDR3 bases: TGCGCCAGCAGCCCCACAACATCGGACAGGGATATCGGGGAGCTGTTTTTT.